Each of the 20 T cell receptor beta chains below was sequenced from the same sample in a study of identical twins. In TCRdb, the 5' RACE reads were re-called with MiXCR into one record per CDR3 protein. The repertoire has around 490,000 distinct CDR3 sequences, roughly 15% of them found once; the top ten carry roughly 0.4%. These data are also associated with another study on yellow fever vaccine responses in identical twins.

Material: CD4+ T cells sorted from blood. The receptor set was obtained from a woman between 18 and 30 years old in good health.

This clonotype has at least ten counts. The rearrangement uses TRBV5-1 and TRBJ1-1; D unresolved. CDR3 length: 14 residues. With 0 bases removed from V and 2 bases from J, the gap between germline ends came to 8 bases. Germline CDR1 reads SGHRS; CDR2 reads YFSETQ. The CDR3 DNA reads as TGCGCCAGCAGCTTGGCCGAGTTAAACACTGAAGCTTTCTTT. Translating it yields CASSLAELNTEAFF.

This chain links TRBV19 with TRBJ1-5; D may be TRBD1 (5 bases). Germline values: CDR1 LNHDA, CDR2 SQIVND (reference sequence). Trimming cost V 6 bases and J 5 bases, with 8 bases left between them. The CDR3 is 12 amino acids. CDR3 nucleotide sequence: TGTGCCAGTAGGGACAAACATCAGCCCCAGCATTTT. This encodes CASRDKHQPQHF. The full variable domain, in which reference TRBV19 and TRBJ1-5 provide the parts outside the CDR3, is DGGITQSPKYLFRKEGQNVTLSCEQNLNHDAMYWYRQDPGQGLRLIYYSQIVNDFQKGDIAEGYSVSREKKESFPLTVTSAQKNPTAFYLCASRDKHQPQHFGDGTRLSIL.

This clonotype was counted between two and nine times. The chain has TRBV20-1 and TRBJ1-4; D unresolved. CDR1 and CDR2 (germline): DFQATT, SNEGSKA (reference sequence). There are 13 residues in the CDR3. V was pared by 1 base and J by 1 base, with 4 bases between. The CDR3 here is CSARGITNEKLFF. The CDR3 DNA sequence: TGCAGTGCTAGAGGAATAACTAATGAAAAACTGTTTTTT.

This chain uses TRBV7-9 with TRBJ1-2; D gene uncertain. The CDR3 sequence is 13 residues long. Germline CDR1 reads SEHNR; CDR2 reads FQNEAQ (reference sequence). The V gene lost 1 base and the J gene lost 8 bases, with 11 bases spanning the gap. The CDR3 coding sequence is TGTGCCAGCAGCTTAGTTCTCCGCGGGGGCTACACCTTC. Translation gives CASSLVLRGGYTF.

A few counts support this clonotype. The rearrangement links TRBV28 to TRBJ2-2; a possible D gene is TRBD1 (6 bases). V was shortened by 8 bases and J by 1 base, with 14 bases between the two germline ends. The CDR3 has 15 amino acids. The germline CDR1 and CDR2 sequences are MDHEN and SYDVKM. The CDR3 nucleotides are TGTGCCAGCGCCCCGGGGACATGGAACACCGGGGAGCTGTTTTTT. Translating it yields CASAPGTWNTGELFF.

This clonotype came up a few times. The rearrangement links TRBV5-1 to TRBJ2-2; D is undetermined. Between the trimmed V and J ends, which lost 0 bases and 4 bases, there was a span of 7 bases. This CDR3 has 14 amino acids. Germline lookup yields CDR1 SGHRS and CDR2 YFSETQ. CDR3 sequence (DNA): TGCGCCAGCAGCTTGGGCGGATTCACCGGGGAGCTGTTTTTT. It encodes CASSLGGFTGELFF.

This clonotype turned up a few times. The CDR3 is CASSLVFQGNQPQHF. For the CDR3, the DNA is TGTGCCAGCAGTTTAGTTTTTCAGGGGAATCAGCCCCAGCATTTT. The rearrangement joins TRBV28 to TRBJ1-5, with D perhaps TRBD1 (6 bases). Trimming stripped 2 bases from V and 4 bases from J, with 12 bases between. CDR3 length: 15 residues. The germline V gene has CDR1 MDHEN and CDR2 SYDVKM.

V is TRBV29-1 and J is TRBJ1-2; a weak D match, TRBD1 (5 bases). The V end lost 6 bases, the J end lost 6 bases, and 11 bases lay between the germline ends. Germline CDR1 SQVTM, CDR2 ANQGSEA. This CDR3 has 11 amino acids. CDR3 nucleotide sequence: TGCAGCGTGGCGGGACGTAATGGCTACACCTTC. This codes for CSVAGRNGYTF.

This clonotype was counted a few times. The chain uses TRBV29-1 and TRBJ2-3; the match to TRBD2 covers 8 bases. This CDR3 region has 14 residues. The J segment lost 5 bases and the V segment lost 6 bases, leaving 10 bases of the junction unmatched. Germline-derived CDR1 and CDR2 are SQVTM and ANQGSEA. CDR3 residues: CSVRKTSVGDTQYF. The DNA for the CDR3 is TGCAGCGTCCGAAAGACTAGCGTTGGAGATACGCAGTATTTT.

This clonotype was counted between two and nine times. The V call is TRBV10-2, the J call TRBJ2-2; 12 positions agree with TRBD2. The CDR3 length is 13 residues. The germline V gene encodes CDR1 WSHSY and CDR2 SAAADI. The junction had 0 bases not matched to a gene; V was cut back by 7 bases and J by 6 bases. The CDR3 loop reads CASTSGRAGELFF. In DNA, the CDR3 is TGCGCCAGCACTAGCGGGAGGGCCGGGGAGCTGTTTTTT.

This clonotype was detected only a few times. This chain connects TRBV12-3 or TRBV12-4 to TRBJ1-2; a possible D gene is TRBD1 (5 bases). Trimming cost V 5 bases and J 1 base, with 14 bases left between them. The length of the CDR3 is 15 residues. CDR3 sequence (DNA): TGTGCCAGCAGTCCCCAAGCAGGGATTAACTATGGCTACACCTTC. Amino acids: CASSPQAGINYGYTF.

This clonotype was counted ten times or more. The DNA for the CDR3 is TGTGCCAGCAGTCCCACCGGGACCCACTCCTACGAGCAGTACTTC. Translating gives CASSPTGTHSYEQYF. The genes are TRBV12-3 or TRBV12-4 and TRBJ2-7; D tentatively fits TRBD1 or TRBD2 (5 bases each). V was trimmed by 5 bases and J by 0 bases, leaving 14 bases between them. The CDR3 has 15 amino acids.

The CDR3 DNA follows: TGTGCCACCAGTGATACGCACAGGGGTTACAATGAGCAGTTCTTC. Amino acids: CATSDTHRGYNEQFF. The genes are TRBV24-1 and TRBJ2-1; TRBD1 aligns across 7 bases. The germline V gene encodes CDR1 KGHDR and CDR2 SFDVKD. The CDR3 loop spans 15 amino acids. The V and J ends lost 3 bases and 4 bases, in that order; junction bases with no gene match: 5.

In nucleotides, the CDR3 is TGCAGTGCATCGGACCTCACTGAAGCTTTCTTT. It encodes CSASDLTEAFF. The chain employs TRBV20-1 and TRBJ1-1, with D unclear. CDR3 length equals 11 residues. Germline CDR1 reads DFQATT; CDR2 reads SNEGSKA (reference sequence). V lost 6 bases and J 4 bases, leaving 9 bases between the germline ends.

CDR3 amino acids: CASSSDRGPRWDNSPLHF. DNA of the CDR3: TGCGCCAGCAGCTCGGACAGGGGACCACGATGGGATAATTCACCCCTCCACTTT. The V call is TRBV5-1, the J call TRBJ1-6, with 9 bases matching TRBD1. From germline, CDR1 is SGHRS and CDR2 YFSETQ. The CDR3 has 18 amino acids. J gave up 5 bases and V 3 bases, and 12 bases lay outside the gene matches.

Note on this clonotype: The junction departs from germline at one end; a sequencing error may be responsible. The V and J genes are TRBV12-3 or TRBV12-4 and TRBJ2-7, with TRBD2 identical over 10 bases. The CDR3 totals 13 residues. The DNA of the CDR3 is TGTGCCAGCAGTTTAGTTTCTAGCGGGAGTTTACACTTC. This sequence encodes CASSLVSSGSLHF.

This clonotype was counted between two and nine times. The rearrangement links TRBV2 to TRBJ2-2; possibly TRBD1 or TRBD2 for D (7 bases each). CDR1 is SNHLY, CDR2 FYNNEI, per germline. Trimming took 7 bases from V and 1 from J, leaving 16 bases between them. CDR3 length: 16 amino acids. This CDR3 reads CASKKGASGNTGELFF. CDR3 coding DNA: TGTGCCAGCAAGAAGGGGGCTAGCGGGAACACCGGGGAGCTGTTTTTT.

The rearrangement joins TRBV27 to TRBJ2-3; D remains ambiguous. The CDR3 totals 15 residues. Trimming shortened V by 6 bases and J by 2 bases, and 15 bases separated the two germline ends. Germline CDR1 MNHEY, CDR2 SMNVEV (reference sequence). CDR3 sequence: CASSQPREATDTQYF. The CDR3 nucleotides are TGTGCCAGCAGCCAACCCCGTGAAGCCACAGATACGCAGTATTTT.

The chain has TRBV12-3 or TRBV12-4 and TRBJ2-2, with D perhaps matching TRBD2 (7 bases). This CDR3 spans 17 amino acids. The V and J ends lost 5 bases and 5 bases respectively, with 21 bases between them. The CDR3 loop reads CASSPLKGGALTGELFF. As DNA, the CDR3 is TGTGCCAGCAGTCCTCTTAAGGGGGGGGCGCTTACCGGGGAGCTGTTTTTT.

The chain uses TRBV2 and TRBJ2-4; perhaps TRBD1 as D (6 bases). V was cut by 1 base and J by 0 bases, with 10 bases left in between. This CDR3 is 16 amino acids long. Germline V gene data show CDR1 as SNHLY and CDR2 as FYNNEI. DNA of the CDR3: TGTGCCAGCAGTGAAGTTCAGGGGATAGCCAAAAACATTCAGTACTTC. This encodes CASSEVQGIAKNIQYF.